A selection of T cell receptor beta chains follows, all from one sample in a study of T-cell memory formation after mild COVID-19. Via MiXCR, TCRdb re-called the 5' RACE reads, giving one row per CDR3 protein. The data hold around 310,000 distinct CDR3 sequences, with around 20% observed a single time. Sequences were obtained from PBMCs or a T cell subset sorted from them (not recorded which). The source is a man younger than 30 who had mild COVID-19 (a few samples of this study predate the infection). Cell type and time point are not known. Both conserved end residues are part of each CDR3. Fields, in order: D gene, J gene, V gene, CDR3 protein. A D gene is named only where the DNA matches it firmly.

d_call: .; j_call: TRBJ1-2; v_call: TRBV6-5; cdr3_aa: CASTSRTANYGYTF
d_call: .; j_call: TRBJ1-3; v_call: TRBV7-9; cdr3_aa: CASSLSGTQEDTIYF
d_call: .; j_call: TRBJ1-1; v_call: TRBV3-1; cdr3_aa: CASSQGPKGRTEAFF
d_call: .; j_call: TRBJ1-1; v_call: TRBV5-5; cdr3_aa: CASSPGPGEAFF
d_call: .; j_call: TRBJ2-3; v_call: TRBV12-3/TRBV12-4; cdr3_aa: CASSLRGADTQYF
d_call: TRBD1; j_call: TRBJ2-5; v_call: TRBV7-2; cdr3_aa: CASSNRGRETQYF
d_call: .; j_call: TRBJ2-1; v_call: TRBV7-3; cdr3_aa: CASSLQGANNEQFF
d_call: TRBD2; j_call: TRBJ2-2; v_call: TRBV20-1; cdr3_aa: CSARLAGATGELFF
d_call: .; j_call: TRBJ2-3; v_call: TRBV4-1; cdr3_aa: CASSQEMWAGAGTQYF
d_call: .; j_call: TRBJ1-1; v_call: TRBV7-9; cdr3_aa: CAGSRGYKGTEAFF
d_call: TRBD1; j_call: TRBJ1-2; v_call: TRBV6-5; cdr3_aa: CASSYSTGNNYGYTF
d_call: .; j_call: TRBJ2-1; v_call: TRBV12-3/TRBV12-4; cdr3_aa: CASSYANEQFF
d_call: TRBD1; j_call: TRBJ2-4; v_call: TRBV20-1; cdr3_aa: CSARYRGDKNIQYF
d_call: .; j_call: TRBJ2-7; v_call: TRBV7-3; cdr3_aa: CASSLLPGDSYEQYF
d_call: .; j_call: TRBJ1-5; v_call: TRBV7-9; cdr3_aa: CASSPLGGDQPQHF
d_call: .; j_call: TRBJ1-5; v_call: TRBV4-1; cdr3_aa: CASSQVPLGDQPQHF
d_call: TRBD2; j_call: TRBJ2-7; v_call: TRBV4-1; cdr3_aa: CASSSPTSRRDEQYF
d_call: TRBD1; j_call: TRBJ2-2; v_call: TRBV7-9; cdr3_aa: CASSFGTATGELFF
d_call: .; j_call: TRBJ1-1; v_call: TRBV12-3/TRBV12-4; cdr3_aa: CASSLAGGANTEAFF
d_call: TRBD1; j_call: TRBJ1-2; v_call: TRBV7-9; cdr3_aa: CASSRRGTGGDGYTF
d_call: .; j_call: TRBJ2-1; v_call: TRBV7-9; cdr3_aa: CASSLDREFF
d_call: .; j_call: TRBJ2-1; v_call: TRBV10-1; cdr3_aa: CASSESRQETSYNEQFF
d_call: .; j_call: TRBJ2-7; v_call: TRBV7-2; cdr3_aa: CASSLKGIYEQYF
d_call: TRBD2; j_call: TRBJ2-3; v_call: TRBV5-5; cdr3_aa: CASSLQAGAVSTDTQYF
d_call: TRBD2; j_call: TRBJ2-4; v_call: TRBV7-6; cdr3_aa: CASSQLAGTSGKNIQYF
d_call: .; j_call: TRBJ2-3; v_call: TRBV5-1; cdr3_aa: CASCEQGTDTQYF
d_call: .; j_call: TRBJ2-3; v_call: TRBV7-8; cdr3_aa: CASSFGQRADTQYF
d_call: .; j_call: TRBJ2-7; v_call: TRBV9; cdr3_aa: CASSGTASSYEQYF
d_call: .; j_call: TRBJ1-1; v_call: TRBV10-3; cdr3_aa: CAIKGENFNTEAFF
d_call: .; j_call: TRBJ1-2; v_call: TRBV10-2; cdr3_aa: CASSEDRYGYTF
d_call: .; j_call: TRBJ2-2; v_call: TRBV7-3; cdr3_aa: CASSLWEGGELFF
d_call: .; j_call: TRBJ2-3; v_call: TRBV5-1; cdr3_aa: CASSLNGWVTDTQYF
d_call: .; j_call: TRBJ2-4; v_call: TRBV7-2; cdr3_aa: CASSPGVGNRRNIQYF